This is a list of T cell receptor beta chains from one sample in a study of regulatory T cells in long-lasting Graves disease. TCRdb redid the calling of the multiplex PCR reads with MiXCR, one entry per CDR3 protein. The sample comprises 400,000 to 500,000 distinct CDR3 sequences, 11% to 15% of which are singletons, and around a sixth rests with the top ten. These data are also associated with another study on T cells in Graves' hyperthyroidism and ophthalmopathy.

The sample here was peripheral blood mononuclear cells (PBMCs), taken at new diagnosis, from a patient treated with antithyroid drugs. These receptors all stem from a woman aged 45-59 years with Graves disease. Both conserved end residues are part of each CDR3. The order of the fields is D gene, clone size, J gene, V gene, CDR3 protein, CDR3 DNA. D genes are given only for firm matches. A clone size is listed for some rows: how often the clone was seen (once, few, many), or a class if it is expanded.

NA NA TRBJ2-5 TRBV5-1 CASSMQYQETQYF TGCGCCAGCAGCATGCAGTACCAAGAGACCCAGTACTTC
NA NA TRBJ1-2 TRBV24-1 CATSDPGPGGANYGYTF TGTGCCACCAGTGACCCCGGACCTGGGGGAGCTAACTATGGCTACACCTTC
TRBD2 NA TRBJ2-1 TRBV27 CASSAGGTSGRNEQFF TGTGCCAGCAGCGCCGGCGGGACTAGCGGGAGAAATGAGCAGTTCTTC
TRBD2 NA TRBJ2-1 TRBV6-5 CASSYGLAYNEQFF TGTGCCAGCAGTTACGGACTAGCATACAATGAGCAGTTCTTC
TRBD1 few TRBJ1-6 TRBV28 CASSSNFGQGAFGNSPLHF TGTGCCAGCAGTTCGAACTTCGGACAGGGGGCGTTTGGGAATTCACCCCTCCACTTT
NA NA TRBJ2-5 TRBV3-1 CASSQDDGETQYF TGTGCCAGCAGCCAAGATGACGGGGAGACCCAGTACTTC
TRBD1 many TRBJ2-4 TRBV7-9 CASSPPGTGSKNIQYF TGTGCCAGCAGTCCTCCCGGGACAGGGTCCAAAAACATTCAGTACTTC
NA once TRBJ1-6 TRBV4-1 CASSQAIRGVNNSPLHF TGCGCCAGCAGCCAAGCCATCAGGGGCGTGAATAATTCACCCCTCCACTTT
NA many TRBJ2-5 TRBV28 CASSFPGVQTQYF TGTGCCAGCAGTTTCCCAGGGGTTCAGACCCAGTACTTC
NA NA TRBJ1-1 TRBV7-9 CASSSVSRTGGTEAFF TGTGCCAGCAGTTCTGTGTCGCGGACTGGGGGGACTGAAGCTTTCTTT
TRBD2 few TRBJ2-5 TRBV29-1 CSARTSGRGAFQETQYF TGCAGCGCGCGGACTAGCGGGAGGGGGGCCTTTCAAGAGACCCAGTACTTC
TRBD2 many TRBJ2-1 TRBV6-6 CASSYSSRGRAPYNEQFF TGTGCCAGCAGTTACTCGAGTCGCGGGAGGGCCCCCTACAATGAGCAGTTCTTC
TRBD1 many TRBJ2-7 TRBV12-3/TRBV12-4 CASSAGGTGRNEQYF TGTGCCAGCTCAGCCGGGGGGACAGGGAGAAACGAGCAGTACTTC
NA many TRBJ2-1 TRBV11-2 CASSSQGLSNNEQFF TGTGCCAGCAGCTCCCAGGGATTGTCCAACAATGAGCAGTTCTTC
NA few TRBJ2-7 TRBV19 CASSSKVGAGYEQYF TGTGCCAGTAGTTCCAAGGTAGGCGCCGGCTACGAGCAGTACTTC
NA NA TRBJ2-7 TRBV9 CASSVGGRAYEQYF TGTGCCAGCAGCGTAGGGGGCAGAGCTTACGAGCAGTACTTC
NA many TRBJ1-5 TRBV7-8 CASSPSRGGNQPQHF TGTGCCAGCAGCCCAAGTAGGGGCGGCAATCAGCCCCAGCATTTT
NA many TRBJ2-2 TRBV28 CATLRGGSTGELFF TGTGCCACCCTCAGGGGGGGCAGCACCGGGGAGCTGTTTTTT
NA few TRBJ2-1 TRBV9 CASSGDRSEQFF TGTGCCAGCAGCGGAGATCGGAGTGAGCAGTTCTTC
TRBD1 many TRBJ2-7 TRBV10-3 CAISGTGLNSSYEQYF TGTGCCATCAGCGGGACAGGGCTAAATAGCTCCTACGAGCAGTACTTC
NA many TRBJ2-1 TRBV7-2 CASSLALSASSYNEQFF TGTGCCAGCAGCTTAGCGCTCAGCGCCAGCTCCTACAATGAGCAGTTCTTC
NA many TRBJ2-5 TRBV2 CASRIPPRAGETQYF TGTGCCAGCAGAATCCCTCCCAGGGCAGGAGAGACCCAGTACTTC
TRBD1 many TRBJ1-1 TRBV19 CASSTRTGMNTEAFF TGTGCCAGTAGTACTCGGACAGGGATGAACACTGAAGCTTTCTTT
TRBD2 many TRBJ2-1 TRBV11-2 CASSTPLAGEYNEQFF TGTGCCAGCAGCACCCCGCTAGCGGGGGAGTACAATGAGCAGTTCTTC
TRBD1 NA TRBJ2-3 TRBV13 CASSIGHGQGRDTQYF TGTGCCAGCAGCATTGGTCACGGACAGGGTAGAGATACGCAGTATTTT
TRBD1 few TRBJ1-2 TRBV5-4 CASSLADRGSGYGYTF TGTGCCAGCAGCTTGGCCGACAGGGGGTCGGGGTATGGCTACACCTTC
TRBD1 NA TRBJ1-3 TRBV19 CASGSPTGAGNTIYF TGTGCCAGTGGGAGCCCGACAGGGGCTGGAAACACCATATATTTT
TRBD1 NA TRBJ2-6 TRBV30 CAWRPGTGSSGANVLTF TGTGCCTGGAGGCCCGGGACAGGAAGCTCTGGGGCCAACGTCCTGACTTTC
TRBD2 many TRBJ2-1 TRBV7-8 CASSLGLAGGSYEQFF TGTGCCAGCAGCTTAGGTCTAGCGGGAGGGTCCTATGAGCAGTTCTTC
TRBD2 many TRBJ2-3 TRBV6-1 CASRITGTRGTDTQYF TGTGCCAGCAGAATAACCGGGACTAGAGGCACAGATACGCAGTATTTT
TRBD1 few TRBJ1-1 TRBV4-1 CASSPPGQGGFEAFF TGCGCCAGCAGCCCCCCGGGACAGGGCGGTTTTGAAGCTTTCTTT
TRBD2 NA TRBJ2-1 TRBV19 CASRGLAGFYEQFF TGTGCCAGTAGGGGACTAGCGGGATTCTATGAGCAGTTCTTC
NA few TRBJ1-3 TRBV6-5 CASSYSLPQGVSGNTIYF TGTGCCAGCAGTTACTCGCTCCCTCAGGGTGTCTCTGGAAACACCATATATTTT
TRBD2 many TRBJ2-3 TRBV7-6 CASVHGTSVPRGSDTQYF TGTGCCAGCGTACATGGGACTAGCGTTCCCCGGGGATCAGATACGCAGTATTTT
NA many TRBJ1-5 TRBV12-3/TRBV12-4 CASTPEGFGNQPQHF TGTGCCAGCACCCCCGAGGGGTTTGGCAATCAGCCCCAGCATTTT
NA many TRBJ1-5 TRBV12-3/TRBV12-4 CASSPRTSYQPQHF TGTGCCAGCAGCCCCCGGACAAGTTATCAGCCCCAGCATTTT
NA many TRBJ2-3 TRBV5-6 CASSLEQITDTQYF TGTGCCAGCAGCTTGGAACAGATCACAGATACGCAGTATTTT
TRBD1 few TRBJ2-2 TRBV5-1 CASSLRTGNTGELFF TGCGCCAGCAGCCTCAGGACAGGGAACACCGGGGAGCTGTTTTTT
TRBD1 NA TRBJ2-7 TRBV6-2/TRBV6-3 CASSEQTGGHYEQYF TGTGCCAGCAGTGAACAGACAGGGGGGCACTACGAGCAGTACTTC
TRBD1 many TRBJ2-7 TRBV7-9 CASSSRTGTYEQYF TGTGCCAGCAGCTCCAGGACAGGGACCTACGAGCAGTACTTC
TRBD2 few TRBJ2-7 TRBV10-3 CAISPREGSYEQYF TGTGCCATCAGTCCCCGGGAGGGCTCCTACGAGCAGTACTTC
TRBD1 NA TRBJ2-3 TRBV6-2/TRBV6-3 CASSPLQGATDTQYF TGTGCCAGCAGTCCTTTACAGGGGGCGACAGATACGCAGTATTTT
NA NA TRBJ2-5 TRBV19 CASSPSTGETQYF TGTGCCAGTAGTCCCTCGACAGGAGAGACCCAGTACTTC
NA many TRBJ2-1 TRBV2 CASSEERGDTSNEQFF TGTGCCAGCAGTGAAGAGAGGGGGGACACTTCCAATGAGCAGTTCTTC
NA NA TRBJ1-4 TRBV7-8 CASSLGLQGSYNEKLFF TGTGCCAGCAGCTTAGGGTTGCAGGGCAGTTATAATGAAAAACTGTTTTTT